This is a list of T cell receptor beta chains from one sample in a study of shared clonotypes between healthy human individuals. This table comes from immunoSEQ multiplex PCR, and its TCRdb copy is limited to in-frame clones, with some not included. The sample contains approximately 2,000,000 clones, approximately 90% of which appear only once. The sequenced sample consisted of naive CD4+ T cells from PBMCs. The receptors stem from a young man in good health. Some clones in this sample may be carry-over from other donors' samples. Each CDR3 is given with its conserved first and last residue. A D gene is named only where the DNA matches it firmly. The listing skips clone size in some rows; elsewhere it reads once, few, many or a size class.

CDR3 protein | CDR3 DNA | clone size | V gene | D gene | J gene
CASSLGATSTDTQYF | TGTGCCAGCAGCTTAGGAGCGACTAGCACAGATACGCAGTATTTT | . | TRBV7-9 | . | TRBJ2-3
CASSFAGGQGYNEQFF | TGTGCCAGCAGTTTTGCGGGGGGACAGGGATACAATGAGCAGTTCTTC | . | TRBV27 | . | TRBJ2-1
CASSIPGGSSGGGGYEQYF | TGTGCCAGCAGTATCCCTGGCGGTTCTTCGGGGGGAGGGGGCTACGAGCAGTACTTC | . | TRBV28 | . | TRBJ2-7
CASSGVLVPTEAFF | TGTGCCAGCAGCGGAGTCCTGGTCCCCACTGAAGCTTTCTTT | . | TRBV7-2 | . | TRBJ1-1
CASSTGPELGGEKLFF | TGTGCCAGCTCAACGGGACCCGAATTGGGAGGTGAAAAACTGTTTTTT | few | TRBV18 | . | TRBJ1-4
CASSYFSRLSEAFF | TGTGCCAGCAGTTACTTTTCCCGGCTTTCTGAAGCTTTCTTT | . | TRBV6-5 | . | TRBJ1-1
CASSLEGLGTDTQYF | TGCGCCAGCAGCTTGGAGGGGTTGGGCACAGATACGCAGTATTTT | . | TRBV5-1 | . | TRBJ2-3
CAWSAAGGIRSYNEQFF | TGTGCCTGGAGTGCAGCGGGCGGGATCCGCTCCTACAATGAGCAGTTCTTC | . | TRBV30 | . | TRBJ2-1
CSVGDWNEQFF | TGCAGCGTCGGAGACTGGAATGAGCAGTTCTTC | . | TRBV29-1 | . | TRBJ2-1
CASTLDGNTEAFF | TGTGCCAGCACCCTAGACGGGAACACTGAAGCTTTCTTT | few | TRBV28 | . | TRBJ1-1
CASSLGLAYEQYF | TGTGCCAGCAGCTTGGGACTAGCCTACGAGCAGTACTTC | . | TRBV7-6 | TRBD2 | TRBJ2-7
CASSLGVTGDSYEQYF | TGTGCCAGCAGCTTAGGTGTGACAGGCGACTCCTACGAGCAGTACTTC | . | TRBV7-6 | . | TRBJ2-7
CATSIDRSLEQYF | TGTGCCACCAGCATAGACCGATCACTAGAGCAGTACTTC | . | TRBV15 | . | TRBJ2-7
CASSFDGRYNEQFF | TGCGCCAGCAGCTTCGACGGGCGCTACAATGAGCAGTTCTTC | . | TRBV5-1 | . | TRBJ2-1
CASSLSGPETQYF | TGCGCCAGCAGCTTGTCAGGTCCAGAGACCCAGTACTTC | . | TRBV5-1 | . | TRBJ2-5
CASSLLGSKSGANVLTF | TGTGCCAGCAGCCTACTGGGCTCCAAGTCTGGGGCCAACGTCCTGACTTTC | . | TRBV27 | . | TRBJ2-6